Each of the 28 T cell receptor beta chains below was sequenced from the same sample in a study of lymphopenia after photon versus proton radiotherapy. The method was immunoSEQ multiplex PCR; TCRdb's version includes in-frame clones alone and lacks a portion of them. The sample shows roughly 49,000 clones, 92% of them seen only once. Sequences were derived from peripheral blood, sampled from a patient treated with photon-based radiotherapy. Every receptor here comes from a woman aged 35 to 49 with cholangiocarcinoma.

This chain joins TRBV6-6 and TRBJ1-6, with no clear D. This CDR3 region has 15 residues. Germline V gives CDR1 MNHNY, CDR2 SVGAGI (reference sequence). Trimming left V 5 bases short and J 9 bases short, with 17 bases between. The CDR3 protein is CASSDTRGIGSPLHF. DNA for the CDR3: TGTGCCAGCAGTGACACCCGTGGTATCGGTTCACCCCTCCACTTT.

V usage is TRBV2 and J usage is TRBJ2-7; 10 bases map to TRBD2. V trimming: 7 bases; J trimming: 2 bases; junction bases outside the gene matches: 2. Per germline, CDR1 SNHLY and CDR2 FYNNEI. This CDR3 has 13 amino acids. Here the CDR3 reads CASTGLATYEQYF. CDR3 sequence (DNA): TGTGCCAGCACGGGACTAGCGACCTACGAGCAGTACTTC. Full variable domain (outside the CDR3, taken from reference TRBV2 and TRBJ2-7): EPEVTQTPSHQVTQMGQEVILRCVPISNHLYFYWYRQILGQKVEFLVSFYNNEISEKSEIFDDQFSVERPDGSNFTLKIRSTKLEDSAMYFCASTGLATYEQYFGPGTRLTVT.

This chain links TRBV5-1 with TRBJ1-2; unclear D gene. Germline values: CDR1 SGHRS, CDR2 YFSETQ. The CDR3 has 14 amino acids. Trimming took 5 bases from V and 8 from J, leaving 19 bases between them. CDR3 sequence reads: CASRVGSDDRGYTF. For the CDR3, the DNA is TGCGCCAGCAGGGTCGGCAGCGATGACCGGGGCTACACCTTC.

The chain recombines TRBV2 with TRBJ2-7; D not certain. The CDR3 length is 13 residues. Germline V gene sequence: CDR1 SNHLY, CDR2 FYNNEI. The ends were cut back, 7 bases at V and 0 bases at J, with 10 bases in the middle. The CDR3 here is CASMPPSSYEQYF. The CDR3 DNA sequence: TGTGCCAGCATGCCGCCGAGCTCCTACGAGCAGTACTTC.

The CDR3 coding sequence is TGCAGCCCTTCCAAGGGGGAGACCCAGTACTTC. Its translation is CSPSKGETQYF. The chain couples TRBV20-1 to TRBJ2-5; a possible D gene is TRBD1 (5 bases). The CDR3 spans 11 residues. Germline loops: CDR1 DFQATT, CDR2 SNEGSKA (reference sequence).

This clone was counted a single time. The rearrangement links TRBV11-2 to TRBJ2-7, with TRBD1 matching 11 bases. The CDR3 has 15 amino acids. V lost 0 bases and J lost 9; bases outside the gene matches: 7. Germline assignment: CDR1 SGHAT and CDR2 FQNNGV. The CDR3 region is CASSLDPGTGGVQYF. The CDR3 nucleotides read TGTGCCAGCAGCTTAGATCCAGGGACAGGGGGTGTGCAGTACTTC.

This rearrangement joins TRBV7-2 to TRBJ2-1; D is possibly TRBD2 (6 bases). The V end was cut by 3 bases, the J end by 6 bases, with 9 bases between. This CDR3 contains 13 residues. Germline assignment: CDR1 SGHTA and CDR2 FQGNSA. CDR3 sequence reads: CASSFRRGNEQFF. As DNA, the CDR3 is TGTGCCAGCAGCTTTAGGCGGGGCAATGAGCAGTTCTTC.

The gene calls are TRBV5-1 and TRBJ2-1, with TRBD1 matching 8 bases. The CDR3 spans 15 residues. Trimming cost V 3 bases and J 0 bases; bases outside gene matches: 2. The germline CDR1 and CDR2 sequences are SGHRS and YFSETQ. The CDR3 protein is CASSSGTGSYNEQFF. The CDR3 region has the DNA TGCGCCAGCAGCTCCGGGACAGGCTCCTACAATGAGCAGTTCTTC.

The rearrangement uses TRBV14 and TRBJ1-1; D remains ambiguous. V was cut by 2 bases and J by 5 bases, with 15 bases left in between. The CDR3 length is 15 residues. CDR1 SGHDN and CDR2 FVKESK come from the germline V gene. DNA for the CDR3: TGTGCCAGCAGCCAAAGTCCCACAGTTAGGACTGAAGCTTTCTTT. Translation gives CASSQSPTVRTEAFF.

The chain recombines TRBV6-5 with TRBJ1-3, with unresolved D. V was cut by 0 bases and J by 0 bases, with 6 bases left in between. Germline assignment: CDR1 MNHEY and CDR2 SVGAGI. This CDR3 has 15 amino acids. The CDR3 loop is CASSYSGYSGNTIYF. CDR3 bases: TGTGCCAGCAGTTACTCAGGGTACTCTGGAAACACCATATATTTT.

This chain uses TRBV4-3 with TRBJ2-3; 11 nucleotides align to TRBD2. V was pared by 0 bases and J by 0 bases, with 8 bases of the junction left unmatched. There are 19 residues in the CDR3. Germline V gene lookup returns CDR1 LGHNA and CDR2 YSLEER. CDR3 residues: CASSQEWLAGGPSTDTQYF. CDR3 DNA sequence: TGCGCCAGCAGCCAAGAGTGGCTAGCGGGAGGCCCTAGCACAGATACGCAGTATTTT.

DNA for the CDR3: TGTGCCAGCAGCCAAGAGACCGGGAGGCAGGGGGTCTATGGCTACACCTTC. This sequence encodes CASSQETGRQGVYGYTF. This rearrangement joins TRBV4-2 to TRBJ1-2; TRBD1 aligns across 7 bases. The CDR3 is 17 residues long. Germline V CDR1 and CDR2: LGHNA, YNFKEQ. The V gene end was trimmed by 0 bases and the J gene end by 4 bases; junction bases not matched to a gene: 11.

The rearrangement uses TRBV7-9 and TRBJ2-1; D is uncertain. Per germline, CDR1 SEHNR and CDR2 FQNEAQ (reference sequence). CDR3 length: 11 amino acids. V was shortened by 1 base and J by 6 bases, with 1 base between the two germline ends. The CDR3 spells CASSLVNEQFF. DNA of the CDR3: TGTGCCAGCAGCTTAGTCAATGAGCAGTTCTTC.

A few counts support this clone. The V gene is TRBV7-8, the J gene TRBJ1-1; 10 nucleotides match TRBD1. The germline gives CDR1 SGHVS, CDR2 FQNEAQ. The CDR3 sequence is 15 residues long. The J segment lost 1 base and the V segment lost 5 bases, leaving 4 bases of the junction unmatched. CDR3 protein: CASSRDRGRNTEAFF. In DNA, the CDR3 is TGTGCCAGCAGCCGGGACAGGGGCCGGAACACTGAAGCTTTCTTT.

This clone was recorded only once. V and J are TRBV6-1 and TRBJ1-2; possible D gene TRBD1, 6 bases. Trimming removed 6 bases at V and 3 bases at J, with 17 bases between. This CDR3 spans 15 amino acids. Germline lookup yields CDR1 MNHNS and CDR2 SASEGT. CDR3 region: CASSSLIQGDYGYTF. The CDR3 DNA reads as TGTGCCAGCAGCTCCCTAATACAGGGAGACTATGGCTACACCTTC.

The V gene is TRBV6-1, the J gene TRBJ1-2; 9 bases line up with TRBD1. Germline CDR1 reads MNHNS; CDR2 reads SASEGT. CDR3 length equals 15 residues. J gave up 8 bases and V 4 bases, and 11 bases lay outside the gene matches. The CDR3, as DNA: TGTGCCAGCAGTGGTAAACAGGGGGCAACGAGCGGCTACACCTTC. Amino acid sequence: CASSGKQGATSGYTF.

This sequence joins TRBV19 and TRBJ1-6, with 10 bases lining up with TRBD1. The V gene's germline CDR1 is LNHDA and CDR2 SQIVND (reference sequence). The CDR3 loop spans 18 amino acids. After removal of 4 bases from V and 4 bases from J, the junction contained 10 bases not matched to a gene. CDR3 protein: CASSTDSGTGAYNSPLHF. As DNA, the CDR3 is TGTGCCAGTAGTACGGACTCCGGGACAGGGGCTTATAATTCACCCCTCCACTTT.

V and J are TRBV25-1 and TRBJ2-2; D is perhaps TRBD2 (6 bases). V lost 3 bases and J lost 2, with 10 bases in between. The germline gives CDR1 MGHDK, CDR2 SYGVNS. CDR3 length: 15 residues. The CDR3 nucleotides are TGTGCCAGCAGTGATAGGAGGGGTAACACCGGGGAGCTGTTTTTT. Its protein product is CASSDRRGNTGELFF.

The rearrangement joins TRBV7-9 to TRBJ1-4; D not resolved. Germline assignment: CDR1 SEHNR and CDR2 FQNEAQ (reference sequence). The CDR3 spans 12 residues. Trimming removed 5 bases from V and 7 bases from J, with 8 bases in between. In nucleotides, the CDR3 is TGTGCCAGCAGCCCTGCGGGTGAAAAACTGTTTTTT. This encodes CASSPAGEKLFF.

The V gene is TRBV9, the J gene TRBJ2-3; TRBD2 is a possible D gene (5 bases). The CDR3 spans 15 residues. From germline, CDR1 is SGDLS and CDR2 YYNGEE. The V end was cut by 0 bases, the J end by 2 bases, with 10 bases between. The CDR3 here is CASSVGSGFTDTQYF. The CDR3 region has the DNA TGTGCCAGCAGCGTAGGAAGCGGCTTCACAGATACGCAGTATTTT.

The chain carries TRBV2 and TRBJ2-3; D perhaps matches TRBD1 (5 bases). The CDR3 is made up of 14 amino acids. Germline lookup yields CDR1 SNHLY and CDR2 FYNNEI. V lost 4 bases and J 2 bases, leaving 10 bases between the germline ends. CDR3: CASSGQTLTDTQYF. The DNA for the CDR3 is TGTGCCAGCAGTGGACAGACCCTCACAGATACGCAGTATTTT.

V is TRBV7-2 and J is TRBJ2-1; TRBD1 might be the D (6 bases). This CDR3 is 16 amino acids long. Germline CDR1 is SGHTA and CDR2 is FQGNSA. V shed 0 bases and J shed 8 bases, with 17 bases lying between them. The CDR3, as DNA: TGTGCCAGCAGCTTAGCTGGGACACCCGGGGTCGATGAGCAGTTCTTC. Protein: CASSLAGTPGVDEQFF.

This chain joins TRBV30 and TRBJ2-7, with 8 positions matching TRBD2. The trim removed 2 bases at V and 2 bases at J, leaving 5 bases unmatched. There are 14 residues in the CDR3. CDR1 is GTSNPN and CDR2 is SVGIG in the germline V gene (reference sequence). The CDR3 loop reads CAWSPGLGTYEQYF. CDR3 DNA: TGTGCCTGGAGTCCGGGACTAGGGACCTACGAGCAGTACTTC.

The chain recombines TRBV4-1 with TRBJ1-4; perhaps TRBD1 as D (6 bases). Germline V CDR1 and CDR2: MGHRA, YSYEKL. The CDR3 extends over 16 amino acids. The ends were cut back, 0 bases at V and 7 bases at J, with 15 bases in the middle. CDR3 nucleotide sequence: TGCGCCAGCAGCCAAGAGAGGGGAGAAGGGGGTGAAAAACTGTTTTTT. The encoded protein is CASSQERGEGGEKLFF.

The rearrangement joins TRBV6-1 to TRBJ1-1; unclear D gene. Trimming removed 8 bases at V and 3 bases at J, with 13 bases between. The CDR3 is 13 amino acids. CDR1 is MNHNS, CDR2 SASEGT, per germline. The CDR3 loop is CASADNSHTEAFF. As DNA, the CDR3 is TGTGCCAGCGCCGACAACTCCCACACTGAAGCTTTCTTT.

J is TRBJ1-2 and V is TRBV27; tentative D call: TRBD1 (5 bases). The CDR3 loop spans 12 amino acids. Germline CDR1 reads MNHEY; CDR2 reads SMNVEV (reference sequence). V was cut by 5 bases and J by 8 bases, with 12 bases left in between. Here the CDR3 reads CASSPLGVGYTF. Written as DNA, the CDR3 is TGTGCCAGCAGTCCTTTGGGGGTAGGCTACACCTTC.

The sample holds one count of this clone. This sequence joins TRBV7-3 and TRBJ2-7; D call uncertain. Germline V gene data show CDR1 as SGHTA and CDR2 as FQGTGA. V lost 1 base to trimming and J lost 2 bases, with 18 bases between them. The CDR3 runs to 17 residues. CDR3 sequence (DNA): TGTGCCAGCAGCTTAAGATCTTTAGAAGGGATCACCTACGAGCAGTACTTC. It is translated as CASSLRSLEGITYEQYF.

The gene calls are TRBV6-5 and TRBJ1-1; D not certain. The germline CDR1 and CDR2 sequences are MNHEY and SVGAGI. V was trimmed by 6 bases and J by 5 bases, leaving 10 bases between them. The CDR3 contains 12 residues. CDR3 sequence: CASRNGETEAFF. In DNA, the CDR3 is TGTGCCAGCAGGAACGGGGAAACTGAAGCTTTCTTT.